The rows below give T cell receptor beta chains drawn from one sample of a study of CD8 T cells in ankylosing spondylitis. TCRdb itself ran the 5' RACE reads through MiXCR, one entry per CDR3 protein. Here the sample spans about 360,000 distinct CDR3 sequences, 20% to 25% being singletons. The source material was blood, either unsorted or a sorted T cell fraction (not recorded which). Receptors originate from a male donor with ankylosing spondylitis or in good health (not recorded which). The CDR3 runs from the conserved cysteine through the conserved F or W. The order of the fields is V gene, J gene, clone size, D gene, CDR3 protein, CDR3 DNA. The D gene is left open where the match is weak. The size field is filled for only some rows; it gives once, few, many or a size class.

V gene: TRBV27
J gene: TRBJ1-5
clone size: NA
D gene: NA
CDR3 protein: CASSLYSGNQPQHF
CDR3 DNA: TGTGCCAGCAGTTTATATTCGGGAAATCAGCCCCAGCATTTT

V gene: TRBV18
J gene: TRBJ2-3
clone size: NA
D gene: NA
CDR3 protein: CASSPPASVGFTQYF
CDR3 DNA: TGTGCCAGCTCACCTCCGGCCTCGGTGGGATTTACGCAGTATTTT

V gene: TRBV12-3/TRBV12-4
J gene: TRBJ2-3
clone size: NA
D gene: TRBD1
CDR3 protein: CASTTDRVTDTQYF
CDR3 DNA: TGTGCCAGCACAACAGACAGGGTCACAGATACGCAGTATTTT

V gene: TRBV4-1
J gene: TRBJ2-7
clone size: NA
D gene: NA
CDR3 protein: CASSQEIGYEQYF
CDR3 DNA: TGCGCCAGCAGCCAAGAAATCGGCTACGAGCAGTACTTC

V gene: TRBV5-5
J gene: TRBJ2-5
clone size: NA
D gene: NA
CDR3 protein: CASSLVEELGEETQYF
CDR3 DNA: TGTGCCAGCAGCTTGGTTGAAGAGTTGGGGGAAGAGACCCAGTACTTC

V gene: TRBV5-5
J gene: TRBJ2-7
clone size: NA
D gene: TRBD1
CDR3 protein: CASSPPGTVYEQYF
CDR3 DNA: TGTGCCAGCAGCCCCCCGGGGACAGTCTACGAGCAGTACTTC

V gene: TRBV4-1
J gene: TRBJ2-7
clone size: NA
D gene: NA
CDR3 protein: CASSQDHGEWDEQYF
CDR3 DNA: TGCGCCAGCAGCCAAGATCACGGGGAGTGGGACGAGCAGTACTTC

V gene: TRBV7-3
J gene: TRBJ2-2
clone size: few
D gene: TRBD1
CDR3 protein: CASSFPGQGGAPGELFF
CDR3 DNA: TGTGCCAGCAGCTTTCCCGGACAGGGTGGGGCCCCCGGGGAGCTGTTTTTT

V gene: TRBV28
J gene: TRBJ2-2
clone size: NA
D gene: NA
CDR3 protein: CASTLTGSNTGELFF
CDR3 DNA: TGTGCCAGCACCCTGACAGGCTCGAACACCGGGGAGCTGTTTTTT

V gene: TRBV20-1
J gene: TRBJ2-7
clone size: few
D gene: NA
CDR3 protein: CSAPQGSDEQYF
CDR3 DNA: TGCAGTGCCCCCCAGGGGTCGGACGAGCAGTACTTC

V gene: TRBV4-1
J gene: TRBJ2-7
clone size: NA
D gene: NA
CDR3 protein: CASSQVNGYEQYF
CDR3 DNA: TGCGCCAGCAGCCAAGTTAACGGCTACGAGCAGTACTTC

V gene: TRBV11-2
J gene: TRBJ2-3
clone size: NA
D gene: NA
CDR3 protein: CASSIDWGDTQYF
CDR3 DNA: TGTGCCAGCAGCATAGATTGGGGAGATACGCAGTATTTT

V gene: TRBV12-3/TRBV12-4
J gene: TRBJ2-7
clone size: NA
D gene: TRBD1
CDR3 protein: CASSLAGQDYEQYF
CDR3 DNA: TGTGCCAGCAGCTTGGCCGGACAGGACTACGAGCAGTACTTC

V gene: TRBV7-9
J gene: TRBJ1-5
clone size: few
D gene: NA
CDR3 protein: CASSFASLDQPQHF
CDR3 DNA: TGTGCCAGCAGCTTCGCAAGCCTCGATCAGCCCCAGCATTTT

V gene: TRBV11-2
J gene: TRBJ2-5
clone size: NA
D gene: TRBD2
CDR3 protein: CASSLGIAGEWETQYF
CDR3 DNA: TGTGCCAGCAGCTTAGGCATAGCGGGGGAGTGGGAGACCCAGTACTTC

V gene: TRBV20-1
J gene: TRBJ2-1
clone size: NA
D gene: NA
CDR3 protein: CSASPLIPQEQFF
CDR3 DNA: TGCAGTGCTAGCCCCCTGATTCCGCAGGAGCAGTTCTTC

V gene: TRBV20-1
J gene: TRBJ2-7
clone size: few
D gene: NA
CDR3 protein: CSASGGAVPGYEQYF
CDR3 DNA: TGCAGTGCTAGTGGTGGAGCAGTCCCAGGCTACGAGCAGTACTTC

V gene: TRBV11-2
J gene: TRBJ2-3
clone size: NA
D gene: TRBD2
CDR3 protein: CASSNLADGDTQYF
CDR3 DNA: TGTGCCAGCAGCAATCTAGCGGACGGAGATACGCAGTATTTT

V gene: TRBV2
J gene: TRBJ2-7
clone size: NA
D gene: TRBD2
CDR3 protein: CASREGLAGYEQYF
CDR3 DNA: TGTGCCAGCAGAGAAGGACTAGCGGGCTACGAGCAGTACTTC

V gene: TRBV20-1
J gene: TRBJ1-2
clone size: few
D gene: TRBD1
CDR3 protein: CSARDQDRVYGYTF
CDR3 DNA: TGCAGTGCTAGAGATCAGGACAGGGTCTATGGCTACACCTTC

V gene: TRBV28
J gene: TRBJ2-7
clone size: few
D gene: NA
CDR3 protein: CASSFLTGVGEQYF
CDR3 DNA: TGTGCCAGCAGTTTTTTAACCGGGGTCGGGGAGCAGTACTTC

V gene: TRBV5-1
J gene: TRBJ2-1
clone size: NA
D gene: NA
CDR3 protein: CASSLGDWIEQFF
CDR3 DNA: TGCGCCAGCAGCTTGGGGGATTGGATTGAGCAGTTCTTC

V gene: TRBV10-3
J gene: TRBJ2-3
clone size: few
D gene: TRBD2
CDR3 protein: CAISESNYGGASDTQYF
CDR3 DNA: TGTGCCATCAGTGAGTCGAATTACGGGGGGGCCTCAGATACGCAGTATTTT

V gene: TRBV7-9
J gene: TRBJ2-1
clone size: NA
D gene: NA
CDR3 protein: CASSLAAGGPLNEQFF
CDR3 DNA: TGTGCCAGCAGCTTAGCGGCCGGGGGGCCCCTCAATGAGCAGTTCTTC

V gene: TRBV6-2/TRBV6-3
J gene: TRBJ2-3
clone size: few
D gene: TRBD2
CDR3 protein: CATMPAGVTDPAHTSTDTQYF
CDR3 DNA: TGTGCCACGATGCCGGCGGGGGTAACAGACCCTGCCCACACTAGCACAGATACGCAGTATTTT

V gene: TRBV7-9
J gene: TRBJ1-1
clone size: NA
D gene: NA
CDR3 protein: CASSLGSSPEAFF
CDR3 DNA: TGTGCCAGCAGCTTAGGCAGTTCCCCTGAAGCTTTCTTT

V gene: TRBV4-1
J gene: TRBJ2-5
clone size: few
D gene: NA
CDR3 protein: CASSQRDRPRETQYF
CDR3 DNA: TGCGCCAGCAGCCAGAGGGACCGTCCCCGAGAGACCCAGTACTTC

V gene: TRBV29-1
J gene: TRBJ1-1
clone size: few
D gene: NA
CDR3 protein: CSVEADSSEAFF
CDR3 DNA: TGCAGCGTTGAAGCCGACTCATCTGAAGCTTTCTTT

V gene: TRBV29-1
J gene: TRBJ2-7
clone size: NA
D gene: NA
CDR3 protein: CSVEEGPYEQYF
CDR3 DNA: TGCAGCGTTGAAGAGGGCCCCTACGAGCAGTACTTC

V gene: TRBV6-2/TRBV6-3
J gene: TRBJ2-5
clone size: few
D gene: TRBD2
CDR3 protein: CATSGLAAPSVETQYF
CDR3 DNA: TGTGCCACTTCGGGACTAGCAGCCCCGTCGGTAGAGACCCAGTACTTC

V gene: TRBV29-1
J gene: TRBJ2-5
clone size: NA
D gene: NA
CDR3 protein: CSVESSGEETQYF
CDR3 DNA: TGCAGCGTTGAGTCGTCAGGGGAAGAGACCCAGTACTTC

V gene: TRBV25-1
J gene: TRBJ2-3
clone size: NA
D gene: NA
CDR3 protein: CASSEELGATDTQYF
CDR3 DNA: TGTGCCAGCAGTGAAGAGCTCGGCGCCACAGATACGCAGTATTTT

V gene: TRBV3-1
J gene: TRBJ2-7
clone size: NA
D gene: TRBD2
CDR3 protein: CASTPGTSGLYEQYF
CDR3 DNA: TGTGCCAGCACCCCCGGGACTAGCGGGTTATACGAGCAGTACTTC

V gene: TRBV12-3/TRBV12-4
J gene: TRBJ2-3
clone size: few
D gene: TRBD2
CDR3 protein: CASSLPLAGYTDTQYF
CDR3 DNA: TGTGCCAGCAGTTTACCCCTAGCGGGGTACACAGATACGCAGTATTTT

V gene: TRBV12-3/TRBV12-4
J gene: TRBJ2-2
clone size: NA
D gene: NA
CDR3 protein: CASSSTGWTGELFF
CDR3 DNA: TGTGCCAGCAGTTCTACAGGGTGGACCGGGGAGCTGTTTTTT

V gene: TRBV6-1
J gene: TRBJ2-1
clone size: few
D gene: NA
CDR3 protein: CASSVSREQFF
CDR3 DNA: TGTGCCAGCAGTGTGTCCAGGGAGCAGTTCTTC

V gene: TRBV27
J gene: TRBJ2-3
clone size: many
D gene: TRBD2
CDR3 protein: CASMGGGFHTQYF
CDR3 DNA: TGTGCCAGCATGGGCGGGGGGTTCCATACGCAGTATTTT

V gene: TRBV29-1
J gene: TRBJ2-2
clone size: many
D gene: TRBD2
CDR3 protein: CSVEGVAGGFTGELFF
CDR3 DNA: TGCAGCGTTGAAGGGGTAGCGGGGGGTTTCACCGGGGAGCTGTTTTTT

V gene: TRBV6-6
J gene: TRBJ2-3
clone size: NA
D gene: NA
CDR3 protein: CASTSGSTDTQYF
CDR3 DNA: TGTGCGAGCACCTCAGGGAGCACAGATACGCAGTATTTT

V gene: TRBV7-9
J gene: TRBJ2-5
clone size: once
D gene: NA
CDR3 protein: CASSPPRRDETQYF
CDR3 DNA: TGTGCCAGCAGCCCTCCCCGTAGGGATGAGACCCAGTACTTC

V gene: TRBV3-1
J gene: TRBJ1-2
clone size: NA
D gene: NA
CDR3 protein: CASSQDVPVTNYGYTF
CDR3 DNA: TGTGCCAGCAGCCAAGATGTTCCTGTAACTAACTATGGCTACACCTTC